The next 4 T cell receptor beta chains were all read from a single sample in a study of circulating and synovial CD4+ cells in juvenile arthritis. Here immunoSEQ multiplex PCR was the method, and the copy in TCRdb shows in-frame clones only, minus some. This sample carries under 40,000 clones, 90% to 95% of them seen once, and the ten largest clones take 0.6% to 0.8%. The specimen sequenced was CD4+ T cells from blood. These receptors originate from a human donor with juvenile idiopathic arthritis.

The rearrangement joins TRBV6-5 to TRBJ1-4; TRBD1 is a possible D gene (5 bases). The CDR3 sequence is 16 residues long. The V end lost 0 bases, the J end lost 6 bases, and 14 bases lay between the germline ends. Germline V gene data show CDR1 as MNHEY and CDR2 as SVGAGI. As DNA, the CDR3 is TGTGCCAGCAGTTACTCGACTCAACGGGACTATGAAAAACTGTTTTTT. It translates to CASSYSTQRDYEKLFF.

The chain has TRBV28 and TRBJ1-1; D not certain. From germline, CDR1 is MDHEN and CDR2 SYDVKM. The CDR3 totals 11 residues. Trimming shortened V by 10 bases and J by 1 base, and 7 bases separated the two germline ends. The CDR3 is CAITANTEAFF. The CDR3 DNA reads TGTGCCATAACAGCGAACACTGAAGCTTTCTTT.

As regards this clone: At one boundary the junction diverges from the germline segment, which might be a read error. The chain joins TRBV7-8 to TRBJ1-3; D remains ambiguous. Per germline, CDR1 SGHVS and CDR2 FQNEAQ. The CDR3 contains 13 residues. The CDR3 loop reads CASSLAFGNTIYF. The CDR3 DNA follows: TGTGCCAGCAGCCTAGCCTTTGGAAACACCATATATTTT.

The J gene is TRBJ1-2, the V gene TRBV5-4, with D tentatively TRBD1 (6 bases). The CDR3 contains 16 residues. V lost 2 bases and J 2 bases, leaving 16 bases between the germline ends. Germline lookup yields CDR1 SGHNT and CDR2 YYREEE (reference sequence). CDR3 coding DNA: TGTGCCAGCAGCTTCCCCCGGACAGCGTTAAACTATGGCTACACCTTC. Translating it yields CASSFPRTALNYGYTF.